These 20 T cell receptor beta chains originate from one sample sequenced in a study of cytomegalovirus exposure and HLA in healthy donors. PCR involved 60 Vbeta and 13 Jbeta primers. Profiling relied on immunoSEQ multiplex PCR, and the TCRdb table lists in-frame clones only, not all of them. The repertoire holds around 150,000 clones, with around four fifths as singletons. Source material: PBMCs. Receptors were obtained from a woman aged 45-59 years in good health and CMV-seronegative.

This clone was detected a few times. The gene calls are TRBV7-8 and TRBJ1-5; 8 bases map to TRBD1. The J segment lost 2 bases and the V segment lost 2 bases, leaving 8 bases of the junction unmatched. The CDR3 runs 17 residues. Germline V CDR1 and CDR2: SGHVS, FQNEAQ. As DNA, the CDR3 is TGTGCCAGCAGCTTAAGGCAGCCAGGGGGCCGCAATCAGCCCCAGCATTTT. Its translation: CASSLRQPGGRNQPQHF.

The chain combines TRBV28 with TRBJ2-7; maybe TRBD1 (7 bases). The CDR3 is 16 residues long. Trimming shortened V by 3 bases and J by 5 bases, and 20 bases separated the two germline ends. Germline V CDR1 and CDR2: MDHEN, SYDVKM. The DNA for the CDR3 is TGTGCCAGCAGTTTTTTGAATTCTGGAGGGGGCAACGAGCAGTACTTC. The encoded protein is CASSFLNSGGGNEQYF.

This chain links TRBV11-3 with TRBJ2-2, with 14 bases matching TRBD2. There are 17 residues in the CDR3. The V gene end was trimmed by 5 bases and the J gene end by 5 bases; junction bases not matched to a gene: 7. Germline-derived CDR1 and CDR2 are SGHNT and YENEEA. Here the CDR3 DNA reads TGTGCCAGCAGCGGAGGACTAGCGGGGGGAAGGACCGGGGAGCTGTTTTTT. It yields the protein CASSGGLAGGRTGELFF.

The gene calls are TRBV28 and TRBJ2-7, with 16 nucleotides matching TRBD2. The V gene end was trimmed by 6 bases and the J gene end by 1 base; junction bases not matched to a gene: 18. The CDR3 runs to 21 residues. The V gene's germline CDR1 is MDHEN and CDR2 SYDVKM. CDR3 DNA: TGTGCCAGCAGATTCACCTCGACCCCGGGACTAGCGGGGGGGTATTCCTACGAGCAGTACTTC. Translating it yields CASRFTSTPGLAGGYSYEQYF.

The chain has TRBV2 and TRBJ2-1; D is undetermined. The germline V gene has CDR1 SNHLY and CDR2 FYNNEI. The CDR3 covers 13 residues. V was pared by 7 bases and J by 0 bases, with 7 bases between. For the CDR3, the DNA is TGTGCCAGCACCCTCTTCTCCTACAATGAGCAGTTCTTC. Translation gives CASTLFSYNEQFF.

The CDR3 DNA reads TGTGCCAGCAGAACAGACAGACCTGAAGCTTTCTTT. Residues: CASRTDRPEAFF. The chain recombines TRBV28 with TRBJ1-1, with D perhaps matching TRBD1 (5 bases). This CDR3 is 12 amino acids long. The V gene's germline CDR1 is MDHEN and CDR2 SYDVKM. Trimming took off 6 bases at V and 6 bases at J, with 11 bases between the two ends. The variable domain in full, with the rest retrieved from reference TRBV28 and TRBJ1-1, is DVKVTQSSRYLVKRTGEKVFLECVQDMDHENMFWYRQDPGLGLRLIYFSYDVKMKEKGDIPEGYSVSREKKERFSLILESASTNQTSMYLCASRTDRPEAFFGQGTRLTVV.

This chain links TRBV27 with TRBJ2-7; possibly TRBD2 for D (5 bases). Germline CDR1 and CDR2: MNHEY and SMNVEV (reference sequence). Trimming pared 8 bases from V and 6 bases from J, leaving 17 bases between. CDR3 length: 13 amino acids. The CDR3 sequence: CASAEGDGVEQYF. CDR3 sequence (DNA): TGTGCCAGCGCAGAGGGAGACGGAGTCGAGCAGTACTTC.

The chain combines TRBV7-7 with TRBJ2-3, with D possibly matching TRBD2 (7 bases). Germline values: CDR1 SSHAT, CDR2 FNYEAQ (reference sequence). The CDR3 spans 15 residues. Trimming took 1 base from V and 6 from J, leaving 14 bases between them. In DNA, the CDR3 is TGTGCCAGCAGCTTAGTCGGGGGGCCGCCGGATACGCAGTATTTT. The encoded protein is CASSLVGGPPDTQYF.

This clone came up a few times. CDR3 DNA: TGTGCCAGCAGTTCCGAGGACAGTAATCAGCCCCAGCATTTT. It is translated as CASSSEDSNQPQHF. The V gene is TRBV6-5, the J gene TRBJ1-5; TRBD1 might be the D (6 bases). The CDR3 spans 14 residues. The germline V gene encodes CDR1 MNHEY and CDR2 SVGAGI. Trimming took 4 bases from V and 4 from J, leaving 11 bases between them.

V usage is TRBV4-3 and J usage is TRBJ1-6; D is perhaps TRBD1 (6 bases). V lost 1 base to trimming and J lost 7 bases, with 11 bases between them. The CDR3 has 15 residues. Germline V gene data show CDR1 as LGHNA and CDR2 as YSLEER. The CDR3 coding sequence is TGCGCCAGCAGCCAAGTAGATCAGGGGAATTCACCCCTCCACTTT. Residues: CASSQVDQGNSPLHF.

The chain uses TRBV7-9 and TRBJ1-3; D is possibly TRBD1 (6 bases). Germline CDR1 SEHNR, CDR2 FQNEAQ (reference sequence). There are 15 residues in the CDR3. V lost 4 bases and J 0 bases, leaving 10 bases between the germline ends. The CDR3 loop reads CASSYDRNSGNTIYF. The CDR3 DNA reads TGTGCCAGCAGCTACGACAGGAACTCTGGAAACACCATATATTTT.

This clone has a single count. The chain joins TRBV7-2 to TRBJ1-2; D gene unclear. Germline loops: CDR1 SGHTA, CDR2 FQGNSA. Trimming took off 3 bases at V and 0 bases at J, with 5 bases between the two ends. CDR3 length: 13 amino acids. The CDR3 here is CASSFGPNYGYTF. Here the CDR3 DNA reads TGTGCCAGCAGCTTCGGTCCTAACTATGGCTACACCTTC.

The genes are TRBV27 and TRBJ2-4, with D perhaps matching TRBD1 (5 bases). From germline, CDR1 is MNHEY and CDR2 SMNVEV (reference sequence). The CDR3 covers 14 residues. Trimming cost V 0 bases and J 7 bases, with 10 bases left between them. This CDR3 reads CASSLSGLANIQYF. The DNA of the CDR3 is TGTGCCAGCAGTTTATCGGGGCTTGCGAACATTCAGTACTTC.

V and J are TRBV5-4 and TRBJ2-7, with a weak D call TRBD2 (6 bases). CDR3 length: 18 amino acids. Per the germline V gene, CDR1 is SGHNT and CDR2 is YYREEE (reference sequence). V lost 0 bases and J 3 bases, leaving 22 bases between the germline ends. This chain's CDR3 is CASSLGGGDGSPLYEQYF. In nucleotides, the CDR3 is TGTGCCAGCAGCTTGGGTGGCGGGGACGGGTCCCCCCTCTACGAGCAGTACTTC.

The chain joins TRBV4-2 to TRBJ2-1, with 14 positions matching TRBD2. Germline V gene sequence: CDR1 LGHNA, CDR2 YNFKEQ. The CDR3 loop spans 17 amino acids. Losses at the gene ends were 2 bases for V and 9 bases for J; bases not matched to a gene: 9. CDR3 nucleotide sequence: TGTGCCAGCAGCCAACATACCGGGACTAGCGGGAGAGGTGAGCAGTTCTTC. This translates into CASSQHTGTSGRGEQFF.

CDR3 region: CASSLSNYGYTF. The DNA of the CDR3 is TGTGCCAGCAGTCTATCTAACTATGGCTACACCTTC. The chain is built from TRBV6-6 and TRBJ1-2, with no clear D. The V end was cut by 5 bases, the J end by 0 bases, with 4 bases between. Germline CDR1 reads MNHNY; CDR2 reads SVGAGI (reference sequence). The CDR3 covers 12 residues.

V is TRBV11-2 and J is TRBJ2-1; D possibly corresponds to TRBD2 (5 bases). Germline lookup yields CDR1 SGHAT and CDR2 FQNNGV. This CDR3 contains 18 residues. Trimming took 5 bases from V and 0 from J, leaving 20 bases between them. This chain's CDR3 is CASSTNAGGKSSYNEQFF. The CDR3 DNA reads TGTGCCAGCAGCACGAACGCGGGTGGAAAGAGCTCCTACAATGAGCAGTTCTTC.

The genes are TRBV15 and TRBJ1-5; TRBD1 might be the D (5 bases). This CDR3 region has 14 residues. Trimming took off 0 bases at V and 9 bases at J, with 12 bases between the two ends. Germline CDR1 and CDR2: LNHNV and YYDKDF (reference sequence). The chain's CDR3 is CATSRDEHGGPQHF. CDR3 DNA sequence: TGTGCCACCAGCAGAGATGAACACGGGGGGCCCCAGCATTTT.

The chain links TRBV5-1 to TRBJ2-5, with D possibly being TRBD2 (6 bases). This CDR3 spans 14 amino acids. V was clipped by 0 bases and J by 4 bases, with 10 bases between them. In germline, CDR1 is SGHRS, CDR2 YFSETQ. The CDR3 DNA reads as TGCGCCAGCAGCTTGGCGGGGGTATTAGAGACCCAGTACTTC. This codes for CASSLAGVLETQYF.

The chain uses TRBV13 and TRBJ2-7, with D unclear. Trimming cost V 0 bases and J 3 bases, with 9 bases left between them. Germline CDR1 PRHDT, CDR2 FYEKMQ (reference sequence). The CDR3 sequence is 14 residues long. CDR3 protein: CASSLGSLNYEQYF. In DNA form, the CDR3 reads TGTGCCAGCAGCTTAGGTTCCCTAAACTACGAGCAGTACTTC. Full variable domain (rest looked up from reference TRBV13 and TRBJ2-7): AAGVIQSPRHLIKEKRETATLKCYPIPRHDTVYWYQQGPGQDPQFLISFYEKMQSDKGSIPDRFSAQQFSDYHSELNMSSLELGDSALYFCASSLGSLNYEQYFGPGTRLTVT.